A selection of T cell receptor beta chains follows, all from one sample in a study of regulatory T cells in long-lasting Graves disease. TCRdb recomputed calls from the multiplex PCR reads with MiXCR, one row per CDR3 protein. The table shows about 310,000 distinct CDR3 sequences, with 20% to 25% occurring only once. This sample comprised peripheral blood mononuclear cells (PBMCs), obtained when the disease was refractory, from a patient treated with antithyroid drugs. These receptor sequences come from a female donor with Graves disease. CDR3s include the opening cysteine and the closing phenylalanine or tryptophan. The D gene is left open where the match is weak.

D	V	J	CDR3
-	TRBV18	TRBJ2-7	CASSGDRSSYEQYF
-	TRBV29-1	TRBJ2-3	CSVPTGPTDTQYF
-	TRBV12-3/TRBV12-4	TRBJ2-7	CASSFGTAGYEQYF
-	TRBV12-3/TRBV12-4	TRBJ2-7	CASSPDSGTDPDEQYF
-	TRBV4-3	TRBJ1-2	CASSQVLGDNGYTF
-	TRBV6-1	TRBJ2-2	CASSRTGGANTGELFF
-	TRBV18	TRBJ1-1	CASSRSTGTNTEAFF
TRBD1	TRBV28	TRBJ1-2	CASRLGTAAQYGYTF
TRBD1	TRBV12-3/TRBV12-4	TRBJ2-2	CASSPTGTHGELFF
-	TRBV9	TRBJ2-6	CASSVVSESGANVLTF
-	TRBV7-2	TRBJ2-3	CASSREGGSSQTQYF
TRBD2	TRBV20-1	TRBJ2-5	CSATQLAGALGETQYF
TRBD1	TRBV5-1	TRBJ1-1	CASSLGQGEGTEAFF
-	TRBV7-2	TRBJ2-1	CASSLVGTDNEQFF
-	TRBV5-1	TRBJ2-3	CASRGDLGSSDTQYF
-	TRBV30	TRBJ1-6	CAWSVMAGSSPLHF
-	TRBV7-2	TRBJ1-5	CASSLQGDQPQHF
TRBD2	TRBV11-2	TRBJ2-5	CASSAGLAQETQYF
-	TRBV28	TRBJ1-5	CASSLLDFNSNQPQHF
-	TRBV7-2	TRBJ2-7	CASSQTSIYEQYF
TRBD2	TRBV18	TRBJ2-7	CASSPPGGGDYEQYF
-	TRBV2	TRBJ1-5	CASSDPGKDQPQHF
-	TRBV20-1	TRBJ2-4	CSARNRGNIQYF
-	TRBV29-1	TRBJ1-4	CSATTNEKLFF
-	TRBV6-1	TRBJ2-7	CARDSYEQYF
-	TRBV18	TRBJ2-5	CASLPDGRLYGETQYF
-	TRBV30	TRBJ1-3	CAWRNSGNTIYF
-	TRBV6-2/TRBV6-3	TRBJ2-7	CASSLLTTGIASYEQYF
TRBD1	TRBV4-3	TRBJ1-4	CASSQEADRLNEKLFF
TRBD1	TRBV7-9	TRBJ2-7	CASSPLNWRDRGDDEQYF
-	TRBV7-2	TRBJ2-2	CASSLSGRANTGELFF
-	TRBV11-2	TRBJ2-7	CASSSTGWGEQYF
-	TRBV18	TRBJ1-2	CASSPGENYGYTF
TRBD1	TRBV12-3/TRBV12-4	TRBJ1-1	CASSRQGRGNTEAFF
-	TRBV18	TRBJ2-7	CASSPHPSPYEQYF
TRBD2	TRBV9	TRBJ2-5	CASSSGSSGNQETQYF
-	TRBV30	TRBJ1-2	CAWSEWRVGYTF
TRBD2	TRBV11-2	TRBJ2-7	CASSPRLAGAYEQYF
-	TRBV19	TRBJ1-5	CARTPGRRCNQPQHF
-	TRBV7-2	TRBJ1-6	CASSLRNSPLHF
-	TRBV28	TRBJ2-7	CASKPGQPSEQYF
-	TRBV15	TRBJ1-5	CATSRGKAGNQPQHF
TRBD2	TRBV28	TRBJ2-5	CASSSHPRTSSQETQYF